The rows below give T cell receptor beta chains drawn from one sample of a study of siplizumab effects on memory and regulatory T cells. Measured with immunoSEQ multiplex PCR; TCRdb has only the in-frame clones, and not every one. The sample has fewer than 120,000 clones; roughly 89% are singletons. Material: CD4+ T cells sorted from blood. The source of these receptors is a human donor in good health. The CDR3 runs from the conserved cysteine through the conserved F or W. D genes are given only for firm matches. Clone size is given for some rows only: seen once, a few or many times, or a class if the clone is expanded.

TRBD1	TRBV28	TRBJ1-4	-	CALRGQVFYPEGPNEKLFF	TGTGCCCTGCGGGGACAGGTTTTTTATCCCGAGGGCCCTAATGAAAAACTGTTTTTT
-	TRBV7-2	TRBJ2-5	-	CASSLQGYETQYF	TGTGCCAGCAGCTTACAGGGGTACGAGACCCAGTACTTC
TRBD2	TRBV14	TRBJ2-7	-	CASSHRAGASYEQYF	TGTGCCAGCAGCCATAGAGCGGGAGCCTCCTACGAGCAGTACTTC
TRBD2	TRBV9	TRBJ2-7	-	CASSVTSGSYNEQYF	TGTGCCAGCAGCGTAACTAGCGGGAGTTATAACGAGCAGTACTTC
-	TRBV5-4	TRBJ2-2	-	CASSEAGTVNTGELFF	TGTGCCAGCAGCGAAGCCGGGACGGTGAACACCGGGGAGCTGTTTTTT
TRBD1	TRBV30	TRBJ2-3	-	CAWSDPGQGASDTQYF	TGTGCCTGGAGCGACCCGGGACAGGGGGCTTCAGATACGCAGTATTTT
TRBD2	TRBV29-1	TRBJ2-1	once	CSVEEVASGGANEQFF	TGCAGCGTTGAAGAAGTAGCCAGCGGGGGAGCGAATGAGCAGTTCTTC
-	TRBV28	TRBJ1-2	-	CASSPRFNYGYTF	TGTGCCAGCAGTCCCCGGTTTAACTATGGCTACACCTTC
-	TRBV25-1	TRBJ1-2	once	CASSPEGNYGYTF	TGTGCCAGCAGTCCAGAGGGGAACTATGGCTACACCTTC
-	TRBV11-2	TRBJ2-4	-	CASSSVQNIQYF	TGTGCCAGCAGCTCGGTCCAAAACATTCAGTACTTC
-	TRBV18	TRBJ1-3	once	CASSPPGAGSATIYF	TGTGCCAGCTCACCCCCCGGGGCGGGATCCGCCACCATATATTTT
TRBD1	TRBV5-1	TRBJ2-3	once	CASSVGQGGTDTQYF	TGCGCCAGCAGCGTGGGACAGGGAGGCACAGATACGCAGTATTTT
TRBD1	TRBV11-2	TRBJ2-7	-	CASRRPGQGFEQYF	TGTGCCAGCAGGCGACCGGGACAGGGGTTCGAGCAGTACTTC
TRBD2	TRBV6-5	TRBJ2-5	-	CASRTSGWETQYF	TGTGCCAGCAGGACTAGCGGGTGGGAGACCCAGTACTTC
TRBD1	TRBV5-1	TRBJ1-5	-	CASSLGQGDQPQHF	TGCGCCAGCAGCTTGGGACAGGGGGACCAGCCCCAGCATTTT
TRBD2	TRBV6-6	TRBJ2-1	-	CASSGTSGSSYNEQFF	TGTGCCAGCAGTGGGACTAGCGGGAGCTCCTACAATGAGCAGTTCTTC
TRBD1	TRBV2	TRBJ2-2	-	CASRADRGRAGELFF	TGTGCCAGCAGGGCCGACAGGGGACGGGCCGGGGAGCTGTTTTTT
-	TRBV9	TRBJ2-5	-	CASSVDGRETQYF	TGTGCCAGCAGCGTAGATGGTCGAGAGACCCAGTACTTC
-	TRBV7-9	TRBJ2-7	-	CASSLGGVTYEQYF	TGTGCCAGCAGCTTAGGGGGAGTGACCTACGAGCAGTACTTC